The present entry profiles one TCR beta chain with its context. No antigen is known for it. The data belong to a study of monozygotic twins with inflammatory bowel disease (dated by TCRdb to the late 2010s). Notes on the research overall: In total, about 30 monozygotic twin pairs made up the full study: 19 Danish pairs, all IBD-discordant, plus nine German pairs, of which four were IBD-concordant and five were IBD-discordant. The search for disease-associated traits relied mainly on comparing, within discordant pairs, IBD patients with their genetically identical healthy co-twins. Each individual had, on average, about 151 000 unique TCRalpha sequences and 181 000 unique TCRbeta sequences available for analysis. General conclusions and limits of the study: Differing immunosuppressive treatments among patients may have added background noise and inter-individual variability to the repertoires. The results gave no support for a single strong signal or clonotype linked to IBD. IBD patients had lower TCRbeta repertoire diversity, measured by the inverse Simpson index, than their healthy co-twins. The analysis was unable to tell apart different T cell subtypes. No difference in repertoire similarity was observed between concordant and discordant twins, possibly owing to limited statistical power. Fewer clonotypes were shared with other individuals by IBD patients than by healthy twins, most markedly in patients showing signs of disease activity.

An approximately 2.3 ml peripheral blood sample was drawn into PAXgene tubes per donor and stored at -80°C. Without T cell sorting, total RNA was isolated from whole blood using the PAXgene blood miRNA kit on an automated QIAcube. Peripheral blood from monozygotic twin pairs concordant or discordant for inflammatory bowel disease was subjected to deep TCRalpha and TCRbeta repertoire profiling with unique molecular barcoding. Smoking habits were recorded for all twin pairs, and individuals were classified as current, former or never smokers. To prepare the library, 5' RACE was applied. Preparation of each TCR library used around 3,500 ng of total RNA. cDNA was synthesized with SMARTScribe reverse transcriptase in eight separate reactions per sample. During cDNA synthesis, template switching was used to introduce unique molecular identifiers that contained a 6-nucleotide sample barcode. Amplification of TCRalpha and TCRbeta cDNA involved two nested PCRs of approximately 16 and 9 cycles, and each PCR was followed by bead purification. Before amplification, the cDNA was both treated with uracil DNA-glycosylase and purified with the QIAquick PCR purification kit. The second PCR was the step at which Illumina TruSeq-compatible adapters and sample-specific barcodes were added. Library quality and concentration were checked on TapeStation and Qubit, and libraries were pooled at 5 to 6.5 ng each. Sequencing of pooled libraries was carried out on an Illumina HiSeq2500 single-index Rapid Run using 2 x 100 bp reads and custom sequencing primers. Per the source publication's procedure: UMI-based consensus assembly with MiGEC version 1.2.6 was used to correct PCR and sequencing errors. MiXCR version 2.1.1 was used to carry out V(D)J alignment, clonotype assembly and CDR3 extraction. Gene usage, clonotype sharing and MAIT/NKT TCR abundance were normalised by analysing the top 1000, 10 000 and 20 000 clonotypes per sample. After downsampling to 27 000 UMIs, diversity was calculated as the inverse Simpson index using the vegan R package. Paired Mann-Whitney U tests were applied to discordant twin pairs, and Benjamini-Hochberg correction was used for multiple testing. TCRdb reprocessed the raw reads; every CDR3 protein sequence is a single record, and DNA is not supplied. The V and J calls here are based on TCRdb, not the publication. The sample's table lists a count of approximately 400,000 distinct CDR3 sequences. In total, the top ten clones hold 2.6% of the sample.

This TCR came from a human donor with ulcerative colitis or Crohn's disease, or a healthy co-twin of an affected twin (not recorded which). Source material: blood.

The CDR3 protein: CASSPRPSGHLVPDTQYF. The sequence links TRBV18 to TRBJ2-3. Looking up the germline V gene yields CDR1 KGHSH and CDR2 LQKENI. The CDR3 has 18 amino acids, counting the end cysteine and phenylalanine. Nucleotide data are not available.